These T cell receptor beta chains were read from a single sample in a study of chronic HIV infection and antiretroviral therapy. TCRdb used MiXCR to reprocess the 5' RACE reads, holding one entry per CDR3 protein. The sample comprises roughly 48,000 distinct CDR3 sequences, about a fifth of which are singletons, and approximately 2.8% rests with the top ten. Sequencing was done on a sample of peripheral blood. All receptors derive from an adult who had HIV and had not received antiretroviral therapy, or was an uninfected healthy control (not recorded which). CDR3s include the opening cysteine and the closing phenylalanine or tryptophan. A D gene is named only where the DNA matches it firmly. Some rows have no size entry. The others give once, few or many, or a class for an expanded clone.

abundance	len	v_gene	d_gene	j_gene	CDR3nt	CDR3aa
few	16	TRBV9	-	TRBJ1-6	TGTGCCAGCAGCCCCCGGGGTCGCTCCTATAATTCACCCCTCCACTTT	CASSPRGRSYNSPLHF
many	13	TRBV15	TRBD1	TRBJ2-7	TGTGCCACCAGCTGGACAGGTGCCTACGAGCAGTACTTC	CATSWTGAYEQYF
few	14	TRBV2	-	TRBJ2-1	TGTGCCAGCCGGGAGCGGTTCTCCTACAATGAGCAGTTCTTC	CASRERFSYNEQFF
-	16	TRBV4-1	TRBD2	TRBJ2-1	TGCGCCAGCAGCCAAGGGCCAGCGGGAGCTTTCAATGAGCAGTTCTTC	CASSQGPAGAFNEQFF
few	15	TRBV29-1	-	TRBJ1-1	TGCAGCGTTGACATCCGGACATCTATGAACACTGAAGCTTTCTTT	CSVDIRTSMNTEAFF
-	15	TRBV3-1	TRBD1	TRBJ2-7	TGTGCCAGCAGCAAACCGGGACAGGGGCGCTACGAGCAGTACTTC	CASSKPGQGRYEQYF
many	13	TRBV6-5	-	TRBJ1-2	TGTGCCAGCACTACAGGGAGTACCTATGGCTACACCTTC	CASTTGSTYGYTF
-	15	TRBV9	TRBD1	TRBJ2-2	TGTGCCAGCAGCGTTATGGGACAGCCCCCGGAGGAGCTGTTTTTT	CASSVMGQPPEELFF
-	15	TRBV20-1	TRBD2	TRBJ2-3	TGCAGTGCTAGACTACCGGGACTAGCAACAGATACGCAGTATTTT	CSARLPGLATDTQYF
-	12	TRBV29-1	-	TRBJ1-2	TGCAGCGTTGAAGCTCGATTCTATGGCTACACCTTC	CSVEARFYGYTF
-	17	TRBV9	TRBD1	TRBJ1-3	TGTGCCAGCAGCGAGGGGCCAGGGGGCCGCTCTGGAAACACCATATATTTT	CASSEGPGGRSGNTIYF